One sample yielded the 14 T cell receptor beta chains listed below, sequenced in a study of T-cell reconstitution after alpha-beta-depleted transplantation in children. Unique molecular identifiers were incorporated when the TCRbeta library was constructed. TCRdb passed the PCR reads through MiXCR, listing each CDR3 protein once. This repertoire shows under 70,000 distinct CDR3 sequences, about a tenth found once; its top ten account for less than 15%. Sequences were derived from PBMCs, sampled before TCRalphabeta/CD19-depleted stem cell transplant. All receptors come from a boy between 5 and 17 years old with acute myeloid leukemia, due to receive a stem cell transplant.

The sample holds many counts of this clonotype. The chain uses TRBV5-1 and TRBJ2-3; 9 bases map to TRBD2. The length of the CDR3 is 17 residues. Germline V gene lookup returns CDR1 SGHRS and CDR2 YFSETQ. Unmatched junction bases numbered 7, after V lost 0 bases and J lost 2 bases. The CDR3 bases are TGCGCCAGCAGCTTGGGAGTGCGGGGGGGCCCCACAGATACGCAGTATTTT. This sequence encodes CASSLGVRGGPTDTQYF.

Remarks on this clonotype: Being one base from a much bigger clone, this may be a read error. V and J are TRBV29-1 and TRBJ1-3; 9 nucleotides agree with TRBD1. In germline, CDR1 is SQVTM, CDR2 ANQGSEA. With V trimmed by 8 bases and J by 2 bases, 4 bases remained unmatched. The CDR3 sequence is 13 residues long. The CDR3 nucleotides read TGCAGCTTGAGGACAGGGGCTGGAAACACCATATATTTT. It translates to CSLRTGAGNTIYF.

This clonotype was counted at least ten times. The chain combines TRBV28 with TRBJ1-5, with 7 bases aligning to TRBD1. V shed 8 bases and J 6 bases; nucleotides not matched to a gene: 10. Germline V gene lookup returns CDR1 MDHEN and CDR2 SYDVKM. This CDR3 region has 14 residues. The CDR3 region is CASCPGQQVQPQHF. DNA for the CDR3: TGTGCCAGCTGCCCGGGACAGCAGGTTCAGCCCCAGCATTTT.

There are many counts of this clonotype. The V and J genes are TRBV20-1 and TRBJ2-1; 15 bases align to TRBD2. V lost 0 bases, J lost 6 bases, and 9 bases stayed unmatched. Germline lookup yields CDR1 DFQATT and CDR2 SNEGSKA (reference sequence). The CDR3 covers 18 residues. The chain's CDR3 is CSAREPGLAGGPFNEQFF. DNA of the CDR3: TGCAGTGCTAGAGAGCCGGGACTAGCGGGAGGTCCCTTCAATGAGCAGTTCTTC.

There are many counts of this clonotype. The gene calls are TRBV11-2 and TRBJ2-2, with 10 nucleotides matching TRBD2. The V gene end was trimmed by 2 bases and the J gene end by 7 bases; junction bases not matched to a gene: 4. In germline, CDR1 is SGHAT, CDR2 FQNNGV. The CDR3 sequence is 15 residues long. The CDR3 loop reads CASSLPSGRVGELFF. CDR3 DNA sequence: TGTGCCAGCAGCTTACCTAGCGGGAGAGTCGGGGAGCTGTTTTTT. The complete variable domain, with remaining parts taken from reference TRBV11-2 and TRBJ2-2, reads EAGVAQSPRYKIIEKRQSVAFWCNPISGHATLYWYQQILGQGPKLLIQFQNNGVVDDSQLPKDRFSAERLKGVDSTLKIQPAKLEDSAVYLCASSLPSGRVGELFFGEGSRLTVL.

At least ten counts were recorded for this clonotype. The V and J genes are TRBV20-1 and TRBJ2-5; 14 positions match TRBD2. Per the germline V gene, CDR1 is DFQATT and CDR2 is SNEGSKA (reference sequence). V was clipped by 5 bases and J by 5 bases; unmatched bases: 4. The length of the CDR3 is 14 residues. The CDR3 DNA is TGCAGTGCTGTGCGGACTAGCGGGAGGGAGACCCAGTACTTC. This codes for CSAVRTSGRETQYF.

In its sample, this clonotype was seen many times. V gene TRBV7-2 combines with J gene TRBJ2-2; D not resolved. Trimming removed 2 bases from V and 6 bases from J, with 4 bases in between. CDR1 is SGHTA and CDR2 is FQGNSA in the germline V gene. CDR3 length equals 12 residues. The CDR3 DNA follows: TGTGCCAGCAGCTTAACGGCCGGGGAGCTGTTTTTT. Translated: CASSLTAGELFF.

Many counts were recorded for this clonotype. The chain uses TRBV5-1 and TRBJ2-2; perhaps D is TRBD1 or TRBD2 (6 bases each). The ends were cut back, 2 bases at V and 4 bases at J, with 15 bases in the middle. CDR3 size: 16 residues. Germline V CDR1 and CDR2: SGHRS, YFSETQ. This CDR3 is CASSLGGPPGTGELFF. The CDR3 DNA is TGCGCCAGCAGCTTAGGGGGGCCCCCGGGCACCGGGGAGCTGTTTTTT.

This clonotype was recorded many times. CDR3 amino acids: CASSFRSKATPRNEQFF. DNA of the CDR3: TGTGCCAGCAGTTTCCGGTCTAAGGCTACCCCGAGAAATGAGCAGTTCTTC. The chain links TRBV28 to TRBJ2-1, with D uncertain. V shed 3 bases and J shed 7 bases, with 22 bases lying between them. The V gene's germline CDR1 is MDHEN and CDR2 SYDVKM. The CDR3 contains 17 residues.

This clonotype was found many times. The chain joins TRBV7-3 to TRBJ2-1, with D possibly being TRBD2 (5 bases). CDR1 is SGHTA and CDR2 is FQGTGA in the germline V gene. The CDR3 length is 16 residues. The V end was cut by 4 bases, the J end by 0 bases, with 13 bases between. CDR3 region: CASSSLAGGSYNEQFF. In nucleotides, the CDR3 is TGTGCCAGCAGCTCCTTAGCCGGAGGCTCCTACAATGAGCAGTTCTTC.

There are many counts of this clonotype. The chain recombines TRBV28 with TRBJ2-7; D is unclear. This CDR3 is built from 11 residues. CDR1 and CDR2 (germline): MDHEN, SYDVKM. Trimming took off 4 bases at V and 3 bases at J, with 4 bases between the two ends. The CDR3 DNA reads TGTGCCAGCAGTTCCGTCTACGAGCAGTACGTC. This sequence encodes CASSSVYEQYV.

This clonotype was detected many times. The genes are TRBV5-6 and TRBJ1-5; D is unclear. Germline V CDR1 and CDR2: SGHDT, YYEEEE. Trimming stripped 2 bases from V and 2 bases from J, with 8 bases between. This CDR3 is built from 14 residues. The CDR3 nucleotides read TGTGCCAGCAGCTTCCAGCTCGGCAATCAGCCCCAGCATTTT. This translates into CASSFQLGNQPQHF.

This clonotype was detected ten times or more. V usage is TRBV10-3 and J usage is TRBJ2-7; no clear D gene. There are 11 residues in the CDR3. CDR1 and CDR2 from the germline V gene are ENHRY and SYGVKD. The V gene lost 0 bases and the J gene lost 6 bases, with 3 bases spanning the gap. The CDR3 reads CAISESFEQYF. In nucleotides, the CDR3 is TGTGCCATCAGTGAGTCGTTCGAGCAGTACTTC.

The sample holds many counts of this clonotype. The chain couples TRBV7-8 to TRBJ2-1; D is unclear. The V and J ends lost 1 base and 8 bases respectively, with 6 bases between them. Germline loops: CDR1 SGHVS, CDR2 FQNEAQ. The CDR3 covers 12 residues. CDR3 coding DNA: TGTGCCAGCAGCTTAGTGGGCGATGAGCAGTTCTTC. It specifies CASSLVGDEQFF.